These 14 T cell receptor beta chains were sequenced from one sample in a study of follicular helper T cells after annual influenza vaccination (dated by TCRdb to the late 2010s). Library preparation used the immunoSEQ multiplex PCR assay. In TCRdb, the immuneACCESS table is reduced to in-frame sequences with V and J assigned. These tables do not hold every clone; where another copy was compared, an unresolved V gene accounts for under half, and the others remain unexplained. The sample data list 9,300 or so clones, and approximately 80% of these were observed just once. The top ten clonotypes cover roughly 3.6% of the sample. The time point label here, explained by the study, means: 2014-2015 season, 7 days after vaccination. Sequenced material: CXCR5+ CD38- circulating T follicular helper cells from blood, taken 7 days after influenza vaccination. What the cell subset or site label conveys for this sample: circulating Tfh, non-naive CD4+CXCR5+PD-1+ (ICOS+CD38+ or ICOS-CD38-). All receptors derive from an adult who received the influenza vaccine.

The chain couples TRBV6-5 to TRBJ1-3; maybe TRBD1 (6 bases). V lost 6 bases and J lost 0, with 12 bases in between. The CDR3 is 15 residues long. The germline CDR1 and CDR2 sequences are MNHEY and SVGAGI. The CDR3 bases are TGTGCCAGCAGGCTAGGGGACAACTCTGGAAACACCATATATTTT. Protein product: CASRLGDNSGNTIYF.

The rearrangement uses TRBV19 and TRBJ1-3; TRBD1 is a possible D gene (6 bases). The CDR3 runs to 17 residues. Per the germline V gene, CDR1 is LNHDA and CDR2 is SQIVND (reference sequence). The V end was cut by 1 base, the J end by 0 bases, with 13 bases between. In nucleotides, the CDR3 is TGTGCCAGTAGTATAGTGGTGGGGGCCACCTCTGGAAACACCATATATTTT. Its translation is CASSIVVGATSGNTIYF.

The CDR3 spells CSVEIGLGAFF. DNA for the CDR3: TGCAGCGTTGAAATAGGGCTAGGTGCTTTCTTT. This rearrangement joins TRBV29-1 to TRBJ1-1, with unresolved D. This CDR3 is 11 amino acids long. V lost 2 bases and J 11 bases, leaving 12 bases between the germline ends. The V gene's germline CDR1 is SQVTM and CDR2 ANQGSEA.

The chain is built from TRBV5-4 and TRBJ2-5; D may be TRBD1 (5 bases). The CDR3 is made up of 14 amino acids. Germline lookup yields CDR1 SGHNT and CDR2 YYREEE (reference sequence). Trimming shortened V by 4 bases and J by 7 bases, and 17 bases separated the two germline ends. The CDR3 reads CASSLEGAPGTQYF. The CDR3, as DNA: TGTGCCAGCAGCCTTGAAGGGGCCCCGGGGACCCAGTACTTC. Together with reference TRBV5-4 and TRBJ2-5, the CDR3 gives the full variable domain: ETGVTQSPTHLIKTRGQQVTLRCSSQSGHNTVSWYQQALGQGPQFIFQYYREEENGRGNFPPRFSGLQFPNYSSELNVNALELDDSALYLCASSLEGAPGTQYFGPGTRLLVL.

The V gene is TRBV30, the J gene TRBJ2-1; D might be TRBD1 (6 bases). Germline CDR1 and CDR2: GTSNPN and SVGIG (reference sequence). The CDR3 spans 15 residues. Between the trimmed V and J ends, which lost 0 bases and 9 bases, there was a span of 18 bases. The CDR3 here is CAWSVSGAPKGEQFF. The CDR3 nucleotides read TGTGCCTGGAGTGTTTCAGGGGCCCCCAAGGGTGAGCAGTTCTTC. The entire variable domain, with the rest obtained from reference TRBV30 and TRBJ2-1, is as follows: SQTIHQWPATLVQPVGSPLSLECTVEGTSNPNLYWYRQAAGRGLQLLFYSVGIGQISSEVPQNLSASRPQDRQFILSSKKLLLSDSGFYLCAWSVSGAPKGEQFFGPGTRLTVL.

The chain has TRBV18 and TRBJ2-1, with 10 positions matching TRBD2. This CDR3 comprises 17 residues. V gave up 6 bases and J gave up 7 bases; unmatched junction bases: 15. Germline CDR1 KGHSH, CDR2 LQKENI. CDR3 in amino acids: CASSPSTPLAGENEQFF. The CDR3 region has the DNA TGTGCCAGCTCTCCTTCTACCCCTCTAGCGGGAGAGAATGAGCAGTTCTTC.

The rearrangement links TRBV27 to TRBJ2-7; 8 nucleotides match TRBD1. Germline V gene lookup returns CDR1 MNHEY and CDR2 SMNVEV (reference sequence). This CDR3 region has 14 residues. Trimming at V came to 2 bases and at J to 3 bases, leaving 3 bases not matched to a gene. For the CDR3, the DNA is TGTGCCAGCAGTTTAGATACAGGGGGCTACGAGCAGTACTTC. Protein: CASSLDTGGYEQYF.

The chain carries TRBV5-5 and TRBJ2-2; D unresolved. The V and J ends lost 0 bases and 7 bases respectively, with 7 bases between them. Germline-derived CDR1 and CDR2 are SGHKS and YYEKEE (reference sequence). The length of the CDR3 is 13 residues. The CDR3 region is CASSLAPGGELFF. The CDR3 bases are TGTGCCAGCAGCTTGGCCCCTGGCGGGGAGCTGTTTTTT.

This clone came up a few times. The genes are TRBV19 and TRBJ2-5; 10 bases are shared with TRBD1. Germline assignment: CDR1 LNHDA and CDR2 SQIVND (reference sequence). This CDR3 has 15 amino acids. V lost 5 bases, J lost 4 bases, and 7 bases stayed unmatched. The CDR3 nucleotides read TGTGCCAGTAGTGGGGGACAGGGGATTGGAGAGACCCAGTACTTC. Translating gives CASSGGQGIGETQYF. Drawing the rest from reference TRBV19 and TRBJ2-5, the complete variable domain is DGGITQSPKYLFRKEGQNVTLSCEQNLNHDAMYWYRQDPGQGLRLIYYSQIVNDFQKGDIAEGYSVSREKKESFPLTVTSAQKNPTAFYLCASSGGQGIGETQYFGPGTRLLVL.

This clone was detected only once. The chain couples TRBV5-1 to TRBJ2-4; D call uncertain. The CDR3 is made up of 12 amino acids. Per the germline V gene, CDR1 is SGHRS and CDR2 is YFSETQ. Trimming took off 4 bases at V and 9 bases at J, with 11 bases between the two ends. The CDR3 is CASSEDGGIQYF. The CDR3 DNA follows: TGCGCCAGCAGCGAGGATGGCGGCATTCAGTACTTC.

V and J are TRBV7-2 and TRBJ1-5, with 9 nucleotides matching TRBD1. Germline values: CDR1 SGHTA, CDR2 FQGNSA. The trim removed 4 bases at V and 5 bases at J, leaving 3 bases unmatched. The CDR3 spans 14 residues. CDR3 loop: CASSSTGGDQPQHF. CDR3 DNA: TGTGCCAGCAGCTCGACAGGGGGTGATCAGCCCCAGCATTTT.

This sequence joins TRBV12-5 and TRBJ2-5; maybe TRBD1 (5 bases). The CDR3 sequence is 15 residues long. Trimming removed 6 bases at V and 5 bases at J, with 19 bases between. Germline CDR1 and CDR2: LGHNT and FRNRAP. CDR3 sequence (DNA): TGTGCTAGTGGCCTCCAAGGGGCAAACGGGGAGACCCAGTACTTC. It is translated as CASGLQGANGETQYF.

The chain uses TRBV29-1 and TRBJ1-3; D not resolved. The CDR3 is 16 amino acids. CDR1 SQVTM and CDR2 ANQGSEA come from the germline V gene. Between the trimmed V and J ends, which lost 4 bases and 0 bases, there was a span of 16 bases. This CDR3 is CSVGMTTRSSGNTIYF. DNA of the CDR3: TGCAGCGTTGGAATGACAACGCGGAGCTCTGGAAACACCATATATTTT.

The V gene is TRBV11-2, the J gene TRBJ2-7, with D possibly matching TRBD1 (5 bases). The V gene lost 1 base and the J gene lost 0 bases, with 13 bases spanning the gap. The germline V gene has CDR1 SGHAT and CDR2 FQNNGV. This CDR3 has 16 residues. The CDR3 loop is CASSLGRTPYSYEQYF. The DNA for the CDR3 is TGTGCCAGCAGCTTAGGGCGGACACCCTACTCCTACGAGCAGTACTTC.